This paragraph reports one T cell receptor (beta chain). The clone's antigen remains unknown. Base quality data are lacking; no much larger clone is found one base away. The library was prepared using 5' RACE. The listed sequencing device is NextSeq 500. To correct for sequencing error and PCR bias, the TCR library protocol tagged individual cDNA molecules with unique molecular identifiers. Both TCR alpha and beta chains were sequenced, and tight co-correlation was observed between alpha and beta sequence abundances in each sample. For the original study's pipeline: Decombinator V4 was used to perform V gene, J gene and CDR3 annotation of TCR sequences. TCRs were defined as expanded if a significant change between any two time points was detected under a Poisson model with p below 0.0001. TCR abundances were normalised to the total number of TCRs sequenced per sample and were expressed as counts per million. MAIT TCRs were defined by TRAV1-2 paired with TRAJ12, TRAJ20 or TRAJ33, and iNKT TCRs by TRAV10 paired with TRAJ18. VDJdb, accessed 1 November 2021, was searched for CMV, EBV and SARS-CoV-2 annotated TCRs, excluding TCRs annotated for multiple antigens. TCRdb's own reprocessing of the public reads used fastp at Q25 and MiXCR and kept productive beta chains. Rows merge per CDR3 protein into single entries with the most common DNA and genes. These V and J calls derive from TCRdb rather than the authors' analysis. The sample table lists about 70,000 distinct CDR3 sequences, roughly 10% of them with a count of one. The ten top clones hold 4.7% of the sample.

V and J are trimmed by 4 bases and 5 bases, and the gene matches miss 5 bases of the junction. The CDR1 and CDR2 encoded by the germline V gene are SGHRS and YFSETQ. Including cysteine and phenylalanine, the CDR3 has 13 amino acids. The entry retains the CDR3 DNA only, 39 bases that are in frame from base 1. The study was a case-control design nested within a healthcare worker cohort in London, UK, with weekly nasopharyngeal swab PCR tests and blood sampling. Healthcare workers were enrolled in the week of the UK lockdown, from 23 to 31 March 2020, and were followed every week for up to roughly 15 weeks. The source of the sample is a study of early T cells in non-severe SARS-CoV-2 infection (dated by TCRdb to 2020 to 2022). Regarding the complete study: Because TCR sequencing was done on bulk RNA from unsorted whole blood, the alpha and beta chains could not be paired. On the study overall, not on this receptor specifically: VDJdb matching was skewed toward anti-spike CD8 responses, so virus-specific expansions were likely underestimated and private and CD4 specificities were missed.

This receptor was taken from an adult who was a healthcare worker with PCR-confirmed SARS-CoV-2 infection or an uninfected control (not recorded which). The sequenced sample consisted of whole blood. The chain is assembled from TRBV5-1 and TRBJ2-5; 7 middle bases align to TRBD2. The CDR3 sequence is CASSQRGSETQYF. The bases read TGCGCCAGCAGCCAGCGGGGCTCGGAGACCCAGTACTTC.